This is a list of T cell receptor beta chains from one sample in a study of blood T cell repertoires in COVID-19. The table came from immunoSEQ multiplex PCR; TCRdb's copy has only in-frame clones and leaves some out. The table includes about 62,000 clones, roughly four fifths detected once. The source material was peripheral blood. Receptors were obtained from a woman in her fifties or sixties with active or convalescent COVID-19. Both conserved end residues are part of each CDR3. D genes are given only for firm matches. Where a row states a size, it is once, few, many or the class of an expanded clone; other rows omit it.

size: few; length: 17; V: TRBV14; D: .; J: TRBJ2-1; CDR3: CASSPSAAAGRYNEQFF; DNA: TGTGCCAGCAGCCCTTCTGCAGCTGCGGGGAGGTACAATGAGCAGTTCTTC
size: few; length: 18; V: TRBV9; D: TRBD2; J: TRBJ2-2; CDR3: CASSVFPPGEGDTGELFF; DNA: TGTGCCAGCAGCGTTTTTCCCCCCGGGGAGGGCGACACCGGGGAGCTGTTTTTT
size: .; length: 15; V: TRBV7-2; D: TRBD2; J: TRBJ2-5; CDR3: CASSLRGTSGETQYF; DNA: TGTGCCAGCAGCTTAAGAGGGACTAGCGGGGAGACCCAGTACTTC
size: .; length: 13; V: TRBV12-3/TRBV12-4; D: TRBD1; J: TRBJ2-7; CDR3: CAIITGVSYEQYF; DNA: TGTGCCATCATAACAGGGGTCTCCTACGAGCAGTACTTC
size: .; length: 13; V: TRBV7-3; D: .; J: TRBJ1-1; CDR3: CASSQKGGTEAFF; DNA: TGTGCCAGCAGCCAAAAAGGAGGCACTGAAGCTTTCTTT
size: .; length: 16; V: TRBV19; D: .; J: TRBJ1-3; CDR3: CASSNLQGISGNTIYF; DNA: TGTGCCAGTAGCAACTTACAGGGTATCTCTGGAAACACCATATATTTT
size: .; length: 15; V: TRBV28; D: .; J: TRBJ1-2; CDR3: CASLLIGRAGAGYTF; DNA: TGTGCCAGCCTTTTAATAGGTCGGGCAGGGGCTGGCTACACCTTC
size: .; length: 19; V: TRBV7-2; D: TRBD2; J: TRBJ2-4; CDR3: CASISTSGLAGSVRNIQYF; DNA: TGTGCCAGCATTTCGACCTCGGGACTAGCGGGGTCGGTTCGGAACATTCAGTACTTC
size: .; length: 13; V: TRBV5-1; D: TRBD1; J: TRBJ2-7; CDR3: CASSGTGTYEQYF; DNA: TGCGCCAGTTCCGGGACAGGGACCTACGAGCAGTACTTC
size: .; length: 13; V: TRBV21-1; D: .; J: TRBJ2-1; CDR3: CASMAGVYNEQFF; DNA: TGTGCCAGCATGGCGGGAGTCTACAATGAGCAGTTCTTC
size: .; length: 17; V: TRBV24-1; D: .; J: TRBJ2-2; CDR3: CATSAALTGPGTGELFF; DNA: TGTGCCACCAGTGCCGCACTGACAGGCCCCGGGACCGGGGAGCTGTTTTTT
size: .; length: 17; V: TRBV5-1; D: TRBD2; J: TRBJ2-2; CDR3: CASSWTSGSVTTGELFF; DNA: TGCGCCAGCAGCTGGACTAGCGGGTCGGTAACCACCGGGGAGCTGTTTTTT
size: few; length: 17; V: TRBV7-8; D: TRBD1; J: TRBJ1-1; CDR3: CASSLDREGGKNTEAFF; DNA: TGTGCCAGCAGCTTGGACAGGGAAGGGGGTAAGAACACTGAAGCTTTCTTT
size: few; length: 16; V: TRBV20-1; D: TRBD1; J: TRBJ1-1; CDR3: CSASPGTGGAYTEAFF; DNA: TGCAGTGCTAGTCCCGGGACAGGGGGCGCGTACACTGAAGCTTTCTTT
size: .; length: 17; V: TRBV7-9; D: TRBD2; J: TRBJ2-3; CDR3: CASSLATASGSTDTQYF; DNA: TGTGCCAGCAGCTTAGCGACAGCTAGCGGATCCACAGATACGCAGTATTTT
size: .; length: 17; V: TRBV7-2; D: .; J: TRBJ1-3; CDR3: CASSTEGAGPGVNTIYF; DNA: TGTGCCAGCAGCACCGAGGGAGCGGGACCTGGGGTAAACACCATATATTTT
size: .; length: 15; V: TRBV4-1; D: TRBD2; J: TRBJ2-7; CDR3: CASSQGAGVSYEQYF; DNA: TGCGCCAGCAGCCAAGGGGCGGGGGTATCCTACGAGCAGTACTTC
size: .; length: 16; V: TRBV18; D: TRBD2; J: TRBJ2-5; CDR3: CASSPFSGTPGETQYF; DNA: TGTGCCAGCTCCCCCTTCAGCGGGACCCCAGGGGAGACCCAGTACTTC
size: .; length: 15; V: TRBV30; D: .; J: TRBJ2-5; CDR3: CAWSNPQRGEETQYF; DNA: TGTGCCTGGAGCAATCCGCAACGCGGGGAAGAGACCCAGTACTTC
size: few; length: 16; V: TRBV19; D: .; J: TRBJ1-5; CDR3: CASSMGRPMANQPQHF; DNA: TGTGCCAGTAGCATGGGCCGCCCTATGGCTAATCAGCCCCAGCATTTT
size: .; length: 15; V: TRBV24-1; D: .; J: TRBJ2-3; CDR3: CATSDLLESADTQYF; DNA: TGTGCCACCAGTGATTTGCTGGAAAGCGCAGATACGCAGTATTTT
size: .; length: 15; V: TRBV6-1; D: .; J: TRBJ1-4; CDR3: CASSEGLVTNEKLFF; DNA: TGTGCCAGCAGTGAAGGGCTGGTAACTAATGAAAAACTGTTTTTT
size: .; length: 14; V: TRBV7-9; D: .; J: TRBJ2-2; CDR3: CASSLALGAGELFF; DNA: TGTGCCAGCAGCTTAGCGCTGGGCGCCGGGGAGCTGTTTTTT
size: .; length: 16; V: TRBV2; D: TRBD1; J: TRBJ2-7; CDR3: CASSGARGQVGYEQYF; DNA: TGTGCCAGCAGTGGCGCGCGGGGACAGGTTGGCTACGAGCAGTACTTC
size: .; length: 13; V: TRBV6-5; D: .; J: TRBJ1-2; CDR3: CASTVSDYYGYTF; DNA: TGTGCCAGCACAGTCTCAGACTACTATGGCTACACCTTC
size: .; length: 13; V: TRBV18; D: TRBD1; J: TRBJ2-7; CDR3: CASSPTGDHEQYF; DNA: TGTGCCAGCTCACCAACAGGGGACCACGAGCAGTACTTC
size: once; length: 15; V: TRBV19; D: TRBD2; J: TRBJ2-3; CDR3: CASSTFGLAGDTQYF; DNA: TGTGCCAGTAGTACCTTCGGACTAGCGGGAGATACGCAGTATTTT
size: .; length: 16; V: TRBV7-3; D: TRBD2; J: TRBJ2-1; CDR3: CASSLTSGIIDNEQFF; DNA: TGTGCCAGCAGCTTGACTAGCGGGATCATCGACAATGAGCAGTTCTTC
size: .; length: 13; V: TRBV18; D: .; J: TRBJ2-7; CDR3: CASSPRNSDEQYF; DNA: TGTGCCAGCTCACCGCGGAATTCAGACGAGCAGTACTTC
size: .; length: 15; V: TRBV6-5; D: TRBD1; J: TRBJ1-1; CDR3: CASSQSRDRNTEAFF; DNA: TGTGCCAGCAGTCAGTCCCGGGACAGGAACACTGAAGCTTTCTTT
size: .; length: 15; V: TRBV5-1; D: TRBD2; J: TRBJ2-7; CDR3: CASSRTSGTSYEQYF; DNA: TGCGCCAGCAGCAGGACTAGCGGGACATCCTACGAGCAGTACTTC
size: .; length: 14; V: TRBV7-3; D: .; J: TRBJ1-2; CDR3: CASSPAQGDYGYTF; DNA: TGTGCCAGCAGCCCCGCCCAGGGCGACTATGGCTACACCTTC
size: .; length: 14; V: TRBV5-4; D: TRBD1; J: TRBJ1-1; CDR3: CASTVSDRDTEAFF; DNA: TGTGCCAGCACCGTCTCGGACAGGGACACTGAAGCTTTCTTT
size: .; length: 16; V: TRBV6-5; D: .; J: TRBJ2-1; CDR3: CASSYDSGREGYEQFF; DNA: TGTGCCAGCAGTTACGATAGCGGTCGAGAGGGTTATGAGCAGTTCTTC
size: once; length: 13; V: TRBV30; D: .; J: TRBJ2-7; CDR3: CAWRGAPGLEQYF; DNA: TGTGCCTGGAGAGGGGCCCCCGGCCTCGAGCAGTACTTC
size: .; length: 15; V: TRBV19; D: .; J: TRBJ2-3; CDR3: CASSIGGIRPDTQYF; DNA: TGTGCCAGTAGTATCGGCGGGATAAGGCCAGATACGCAGTATTTT
size: few; length: 12; V: TRBV2; D: .; J: TRBJ2-3; CDR3: CASRLAGDTQYF; DNA: TGTGCCAGCAGACTAGCTGGGGATACGCAGTATTTT
size: .; length: 19; V: TRBV4-1; D: .; J: TRBJ1-2; CDR3: CASSQGLSAGRTFGYGYTF; DNA: TGCGCCAGCAGCCAGGGCCTTTCGGCTGGCCGGACTTTCGGCTATGGCTACACCTTC
size: .; length: 19; V: TRBV21-1; D: .; J: TRBJ2-7; CDR3: CASSKASRGPPLNPYEQYF; DNA: TGTGCCAGCAGCAAAGCTAGCAGGGGACCGCCTCTCAACCCCTACGAGCAGTACTTC
size: .; length: 19; V: TRBV7-9; D: TRBD2; J: TRBJ2-1; CDR3: CASSLNPPLAGPYMNEQFF; DNA: TGTGCCAGCAGCTTAAACCCCCCCCTAGCGGGACCCTACATGAATGAGCAGTTCTTC
size: .; length: 16; V: TRBV6-6; D: TRBD1; J: TRBJ2-4; CDR3: CASSLRGQLAKNIQYF; DNA: TGTGCCAGCAGCCTCCGGGGACAGCTAGCCAAAAACATTCAGTACTTC